This record concerns one TCR beta chain sequence. It lacks a known antigen. Base qualities are not provided; no much larger clone lies one nucleotide away. This specimen belongs to a study of shared clonotypes between healthy human individuals (dated by TCRdb to 2019 to 2021). Describing the broader study: A few men and a couple of women, aged 18 to 49 years, made up the cohort. To increase sequencing depth and limit assay-specific biases, different laboratories used diverse techniques to prepare libraries and sequence TCR repertoires. To estimate repertoire size and how much clonotypes are shared between individuals, the study performed deep sequencing of blood TCR repertoires from five healthy adults. For each donor, three plates each were used for CD4 naive and CD4 memory, two plates were used for CD8 naive, and one plate was used for CD8 memory. Between about 0.94 and 8.9 billion PBMCs per donor were obtained by leukapheresis. What the work shows at the level of the full study, not this receptor alone: Based on pairwise subsampling, the degree of clonotype sharing among donors was expected to be affected by sequencing depth. Clonotypes shared by all four sorted-subset donors showed higher generation probabilities than non-shared clonotypes. Naive subsets generally had larger estimated clonotype richness than memory subsets did. Sampling was restricted to blood, and TCR repertoires in tissue are likely to differ from TCR repertoires in blood. Across several donors, around 5.4% of naive CD4, around 3.3% of naive CD8, under 2.5% of memory CD4, and under 0.45% of memory CD8 clonotypes were shared. Even with the large sequencing depth, rarefaction of the sorted-subset datasets indicated that sequencing was incomplete. Because the study included only a small number of donors, the genetic and exposure-history diversity represented was limited.

For the CD8 naive samples, CD45RO-negative cells were positively selected for CCR7, yielding a CD45RA+CCR7+ population from which TemRA cells were excluded. Healthy HIV-negative adults with no recently reported acute infections or vaccinations were included as donors. Only Caucasian adults living in Nashville, Tennessee, USA were represented among the donors. Blood was collected by leukapheresis, and PBMCs were isolated by Ficoll-Histopaque density gradient centrifugation and then cryopreserved in liquid nitrogen vapor phase. Analytical flow cytometry was used to check the purity and quantity of each magnetically sorted T cell population. From each sorted fraction, genomic DNA was isolated and quantified by UV absorbance on a Nanodrop 2000c. Using the deep immunoSEQ assay, TCR CDR3 regions were amplified from genomic DNA by multiplex PCR. Extracted genomic DNA from each cell subset was distributed evenly across all wells of several immunoSEQ 96-well plates, and each plate was treated as a replicate. For sorted subsets, each replicate PCR was loaded with 200 ng genomic DNA, equivalent to roughly 30,000 T cell genomes. Purified libraries were measured with a Qubit 3.0 fluorometer, size-checked on a Bioanalyzer 2100, and measured again with the KAPA Library Quantification kit. Every immunoSEQ 96-well plate was sequenced on a dedicated single-read 150-cycle Illumina NextSeq 550 flow cell. For the original study's pipeline: Because the immunoSEQ output included only junctional sequences and no quality scores, the filtering could not be the same as the filtering used for full-length reads. Sequences were annotated with PyIR, a Python wrapper for IgBLAST v1.9, and V/J genes and CDR3 were assigned using IMGT germline references. Reads were filtered out if the reads had weak V/J assignments (E-value above 1e-6), no CDR3, stop codons, out-of-frame junctions, or ambiguous translated residues. A V3J clonotype was defined by an identical inferred V gene, J gene, and CDR3 amino acid sequence. The percentage overlap between two repertoires was calculated by dividing the number of shared unique clonotypes by the size of the smaller repertoire. Richness of each repertoire was evaluated using RTK rarefaction, the Chao1 estimator, and Recon v2.1 estimates of unobserved clonotypes. For all TCRbeta clonotypes obtained by the gDNA method from several donors, generation probabilities were computed with OLGA. Entries here come from immuneACCESS through TCRdb and include only in-frame sequences with V and J called. Some clones fail to appear in such tables; in the studies checked, an unresolved V gene covers under half of the shortfall, and the cause of the remainder is unknown. That table is the source of V, J and clone size, and D and trimming were worked out from the DNA. The sample table holds about 2 million clones, of which approximately 94% were seen once. The top ten constitute under 1.5% of the sample.

The TCR comes from a man between 18 and 29 years old in good health. Sequences were obtained from naive CD8+ T cells sorted from blood. Read against the paper, the sample's cell subset or site label means: CD45RA+CCR7+.

The DNA is TGTGCCAGCAGCTCCTATATTGGGGGCGGCTACGAGCAGTACTTC. It codes for CASSSYIGGGYEQYF. The sequence links TRBV5-4 to TRBJ2-7, and possibly TRBD1, on 6 matching bases. The V end loses 3 bases and the J end loses 3 bases, and a stretch of 16 bases separates them. CDR1 SGHNT and CDR2 YYREEE were looked up in the germline V gene (reference sequence). From its cysteine to its phenylalanine, the CDR3 spans 15 amino acids. The read is trimmed to its CDR3 DNA, 45 bases read in frame from base 1.